This T cell receptor (beta chain) was recovered during a study of T cell repertoires in cytomegalovirus infection. Study-level information: Public TCR beta signatures marked donors with CMV infection and the matching HLA.

The study's findings and limits: People with CMV and the relevant HLA were identified by cumulative public TCR beta family frequency. In two of eight donors, the top clonotype was HLA-C-restricted CMV-specific.

This CDR3 is 16 amino acids long. CDR1 and CDR2 from the germline V gene are SGHNT and YYREEE (reference sequence). Trimming removed 4 bases from V and 4 bases from J; junction bases left unmatched: 11. Comment on this clonotype: Antigen: not known.

Via MiXCR, TCRdb re-called the reads, giving one row per CDR3 protein. The sample consists of 900,000 to 950,000 distinct CDR3 sequences, approximately 31% of them appearing once. Here the sequenced sample was cultured CD8+ T cells from PBMCs, taken from culture after CMV antigen stimulation. This TCR was recovered from a human donor in good health (CMV status not recorded). Some clones in this sample may be carry-over from other donors' samples. The chain joins TRBV5-4 to TRBJ1-2; TRBD1 aligns across 9 bases. This CDR3 is CASSLPRDRVRYGYTF. CDR3 coding DNA: TGTGCCAGCAGCCTTCCCCGGGACAGGGTCCGCTATGGCTACACCTTC.